This paragraph reports one TCR beta chain. Its antigen is unidentified. The data derive from a study of shared clonotypes between healthy human individuals. Findings and limits, study-wide: Compared with memory subsets, naive subsets generally had larger estimated richness. Sample collection involved blood only; tissue repertoires are likely different. Generation probability values for non-shared clonotypes were lower than those for clonotypes shared by all four donors.

Produced via immunoSEQ multiplex PCR; TCRdb's table is partial and in-frame only. The repertoire holds hundreds of thousands of clones, with 95% to 97% as singletons. The CDR3 extends over 16 amino acids. V shed 3 bases, J shed 3 bases, and the junction held 11 bases outside the gene matches. The germline CDR1 and CDR2 sequences are SQVTM and ANQGSEA. CD8 memory cells included CD45RO+ cells plus CCR7-negative CD45RA+ TemRA cells. Sequences were obtained from memory CD8+ T cells sorted from blood. Subset reported: CD45RO+ cells pooled with CCR7-negative TemRA cells. The clonotype comes from a man aged 25 to 45 in good health. The gene calls are TRBV29-1 and TRBJ2-7, with 10 bases aligning to TRBD1. The CDR3 coding sequence is TGCAGCGTTGAGGACCGGGACAGGGGACCCGTCTACGAGCAGTACTTC. Translation gives CSVEDRDRGPVYEQYF.